A selection of T cell receptor beta chains follows, all from one sample in a study of T cells in Graves' hyperthyroidism and ophthalmopathy. MiXCR, applied by TCRdb to the multiplex PCR reads, yields one record per CDR3 protein. This table has some 760,000 distinct CDR3 sequences, 12% to 15% appearing once. Sequencing input: blood. The receptor source for this set is a woman under 30 with Graves' hyperthyroidism. Each CDR3 is given with its conserved first and last residue. Each record gives: D gene, V gene, clone size, J gene, CDR3 protein, CDR3 DNA. The D gene is left open where the match is weak. A clone size is listed for some rows: how often the clone was seen (once, few, many), or a class if it is expanded.

d_call: TRBD2; v_call: TRBV12-3/TRBV12-4; clone_size: few; j_call: TRBJ2-2; cdr3_aa: CASSSGRPVTGELFF; cdr3_nt: TGTGCCAGCAGTTCCGGGAGGCCGGTAACCGGGGAGCTGTTTTTT
d_call: -; v_call: TRBV7-8; clone_size: many; j_call: TRBJ2-2; cdr3_aa: CASSTTGTVGTGELFF; cdr3_nt: TGTGCCAGCAGCACCACAGGGACCGTTGGCACCGGGGAGCTGTTTTTT
d_call: TRBD1; v_call: TRBV24-1; clone_size: many; j_call: TRBJ2-3; cdr3_aa: CATSDPAGTGVLHTQYF; cdr3_nt: TGTGCCACCAGTGATCCAGCCGGGACAGGGGTTTTACATACGCAGTATTTT
d_call: TRBD1; v_call: TRBV4-1; clone_size: many; j_call: TRBJ1-2; cdr3_aa: CASSQDPGTAGIYGYTF; cdr3_nt: TGCGCCAGCAGCCAAGATCCGGGGACAGCCGGAATCTATGGCTACACCTTC
d_call: -; v_call: TRBV27; clone_size: many; j_call: TRBJ2-7; cdr3_aa: CASSLGTRGYEQYF; cdr3_nt: TGTGCCAGCAGTTTAGGAACCAGGGGCTACGAGCAGTACTTC
d_call: TRBD1; v_call: TRBV6-2/TRBV6-3; clone_size: -; j_call: TRBJ2-1; cdr3_aa: CASLYRDSSYNEQFF; cdr3_nt: TGTGCCAGCCTCTATCGGGACAGCTCCTACAATGAGCAGTTCTTC
d_call: -; v_call: TRBV6-6; clone_size: -; j_call: TRBJ2-7; cdr3_aa: CASSYSSVWENEQYF; cdr3_nt: TGTGCCAGCAGTTACTCCAGTGTCTGGGAGAACGAGCAGTACTTC
d_call: -; v_call: TRBV20-1; clone_size: many; j_call: TRBJ2-7; cdr3_aa: CSARDYQPEQYF; cdr3_nt: TGCAGTGCTAGAGATTACCAGCCGGAGCAGTACTTC
d_call: -; v_call: TRBV5-1; clone_size: -; j_call: TRBJ2-5; cdr3_aa: CASSSLARETQYF; cdr3_nt: TGCGCCAGCAGCTCCCTCGCACGAGAGACCCAGTACTTC
d_call: TRBD1; v_call: TRBV5-6; clone_size: few; j_call: TRBJ1-4; cdr3_aa: CASSKGGFNEKLFF; cdr3_nt: TGTGCCAGCAGCAAAGGGGGCTTCAACGAAAAACTGTTTTTT
d_call: -; v_call: TRBV20-1; clone_size: many; j_call: TRBJ2-1; cdr3_aa: CSARARHYNEQFF; cdr3_nt: TGCAGTGCTAGAGCCAGACACTACAATGAGCAGTTCTTC
d_call: -; v_call: TRBV12-3/TRBV12-4; clone_size: few; j_call: TRBJ1-5; cdr3_aa: CASSLKAGNQPQHF; cdr3_nt: TGTGCCAGCAGTTTAAAGGCAGGCAATCAGCCCCAGCATTTT
d_call: TRBD2; v_call: TRBV20-1; clone_size: many; j_call: TRBJ2-7; cdr3_aa: CSARDPLREGSYEQYF; cdr3_nt: TGCAGTGCTAGAGATCCTTTGCGGGAGGGCTCCTACGAGCAGTACTTC
d_call: TRBD2; v_call: TRBV12-3/TRBV12-4; clone_size: -; j_call: TRBJ2-5; cdr3_aa: CASSPLAGAETQYF; cdr3_nt: TGTGCCAGCAGCCCCCTAGCGGGAGCGGAGACCCAGTACTTC
d_call: TRBD2; v_call: TRBV20-1; clone_size: many; j_call: TRBJ2-7; cdr3_aa: CSARTSGRAEAYEQYF; cdr3_nt: TGCAGTGCTAGGACTAGCGGGAGGGCCGAGGCCTACGAGCAGTACTTC
d_call: TRBD2; v_call: TRBV5-1; clone_size: many; j_call: TRBJ2-7; cdr3_aa: CASSYRLAGGDEQYF; cdr3_nt: TGCGCCAGCAGCTATCGACTAGCGGGTGGTGACGAGCAGTACTTC
d_call: -; v_call: TRBV7-2; clone_size: many; j_call: TRBJ2-1; cdr3_aa: CASSLAESRYVAYNEQFF; cdr3_nt: TGTGCCAGCAGCTTAGCCGAAAGTCGTTACGTGGCTTACAATGAGCAGTTCTTC
d_call: -; v_call: TRBV7-9; clone_size: -; j_call: TRBJ2-7; cdr3_aa: CASSSQNYEQYF; cdr3_nt: TGTGCCAGCAGCTCGCAGAACTACGAGCAGTACTTC
d_call: -; v_call: TRBV3-1; clone_size: many; j_call: TRBJ2-7; cdr3_aa: CASSQTGSYEQYF; cdr3_nt: TGTGCCAGCAGCCAAACCGGCAGCTACGAGCAGTACTTC
d_call: -; v_call: TRBV6-1; clone_size: many; j_call: TRBJ2-5; cdr3_aa: CASRPGRNLQETQYF; cdr3_nt: TGTGCCAGCAGACCCGGACGGAACCTACAAGAGACCCAGTACTTC
d_call: -; v_call: TRBV2; clone_size: many; j_call: TRBJ2-7; cdr3_aa: CASSVRQDSYEQYF; cdr3_nt: TGTGCCAGCAGTGTTCGGCAGGATTCCTACGAGCAGTACTTC
d_call: TRBD2; v_call: TRBV12-3/TRBV12-4; clone_size: many; j_call: TRBJ2-1; cdr3_aa: CASSSSGRAVDEQFF; cdr3_nt: TGTGCCAGCAGTTCGAGCGGGAGGGCCGTGGATGAGCAGTTCTTC
d_call: -; v_call: TRBV7-9; clone_size: many; j_call: TRBJ1-1; cdr3_aa: CASSFGGPGRNTEAFF; cdr3_nt: TGTGCCAGCAGCTTTGGGGGGCCCGGTAGGAACACTGAAGCTTTCTTT
d_call: -; v_call: TRBV11-2; clone_size: many; j_call: TRBJ2-1; cdr3_aa: CASSLIRVEPFF; cdr3_nt: TGTGCCAGCAGCTTAATTAGGGTCGAACCGTTCTTC
d_call: -; v_call: TRBV29-1; clone_size: -; j_call: TRBJ2-7; cdr3_aa: CSVEDPGYSYEQYF; cdr3_nt: TGCAGCGTTGAAGATCCGGGATACTCCTACGAGCAGTACTTC
d_call: TRBD2; v_call: TRBV7-2; clone_size: many; j_call: TRBJ2-5; cdr3_aa: CASSRRALGLAGQVQETQYF; cdr3_nt: TGTGCCAGCAGCCGGCGTGCCCTTGGCCTAGCGGGCCAGGTGCAAGAGACCCAGTACTTC
d_call: -; v_call: TRBV2; clone_size: many; j_call: TRBJ2-3; cdr3_aa: CASGSVGTIIGKDTQYF; cdr3_nt: TGTGCCAGCGGTAGCGTGGGGACAATTATAGGGAAAGATACGCAGTATTTT
d_call: TRBD1; v_call: TRBV16; clone_size: -; j_call: TRBJ1-1; cdr3_aa: CASSPLWGQGESFFTEAFF; cdr3_nt: TGTGCCAGCAGCCCCCTGTGGGGACAGGGGGAATCGTTTTTCACTGAAGCTTTCTTT
d_call: TRBD2; v_call: TRBV11-3; clone_size: many; j_call: TRBJ2-7; cdr3_aa: CASSNIGLAGKQYF; cdr3_nt: TGTGCCAGCAGCAATATAGGACTAGCGGGGAAGCAGTACTTC
d_call: -; v_call: TRBV19; clone_size: few; j_call: TRBJ1-5; cdr3_aa: CASSLIAISNQPQHF; cdr3_nt: TGTGCCAGTAGTCTCATCGCTATCAGCAATCAGCCCCAGCATTTT
d_call: -; v_call: TRBV3-1; clone_size: many; j_call: TRBJ1-1; cdr3_aa: CASSQMGGMNTEAFF; cdr3_nt: TGTGCCAGCAGCCAAATGGGCGGAATGAACACTGAAGCTTTCTTT
d_call: TRBD2; v_call: TRBV6-2/TRBV6-3; clone_size: many; j_call: TRBJ2-1; cdr3_aa: CASSLGGLAGNEQFF; cdr3_nt: TGTGCCAGCAGCCTAGGGGGGCTAGCGGGTAATGAGCAGTTCTTC
d_call: -; v_call: TRBV20-1; clone_size: few; j_call: TRBJ2-1; cdr3_aa: CSAVDSYNEQFF; cdr3_nt: TGCAGTGCAGTCGACAGTTACAATGAGCAGTTCTTC
d_call: -; v_call: TRBV29-1; clone_size: few; j_call: TRBJ2-4; cdr3_aa: CSVNIDSLIQYF; cdr3_nt: TGCAGCGTCAACATTGACAGTTTGATTCAGTACTTC
d_call: TRBD1; v_call: TRBV13; clone_size: many; j_call: TRBJ2-7; cdr3_aa: CASSDRGPPYEQYF; cdr3_nt: TGTGCCAGCAGCGACAGGGGGCCCCCCTACGAGCAGTACTTC
d_call: -; v_call: TRBV2; clone_size: many; j_call: TRBJ2-2; cdr3_aa: CASSFGQNTGELFF; cdr3_nt: TGTGCCAGCAGCTTCGGACAGAACACCGGGGAGCTGTTTTTT
d_call: TRBD2; v_call: TRBV6-1; clone_size: few; j_call: TRBJ2-1; cdr3_aa: CASTEGLAANEQFF; cdr3_nt: TGTGCCAGCACCGAGGGACTAGCGGCCAATGAGCAGTTCTTC
d_call: TRBD2; v_call: TRBV4-3; clone_size: few; j_call: TRBJ2-5; cdr3_aa: CASSQRVYQRDQETQYF; cdr3_nt: TGCGCCAGCAGCCAAAGGGTTTACCAGCGGGATCAAGAGACCCAGTACTTC
d_call: TRBD1; v_call: TRBV24-1; clone_size: many; j_call: TRBJ1-5; cdr3_aa: CATSDSTGTRNQPQHF; cdr3_nt: TGTGCCACCAGTGATTCGACAGGGACCCGCAATCAGCCCCAGCATTTT
d_call: -; v_call: TRBV6-5; clone_size: -; j_call: TRBJ2-3; cdr3_aa: CASSYASISTDTQYF; cdr3_nt: TGTGCCAGCAGTTACGCAAGCATCTCCACAGATACGCAGTATTTT
d_call: -; v_call: TRBV27; clone_size: many; j_call: TRBJ1-1; cdr3_aa: CASNEGRGLNTEAFF; cdr3_nt: TGTGCCAGCAACGAAGGGAGAGGGTTGAACACTGAAGCTTTCTTT
d_call: -; v_call: TRBV20-1; clone_size: many; j_call: TRBJ2-1; cdr3_aa: CSAPNLEGLGSEQFF; cdr3_nt: TGCAGTGCCCCGAACCTCGAGGGGTTAGGGAGTGAGCAGTTCTTC
d_call: -; v_call: TRBV5-1; clone_size: few; j_call: TRBJ1-5; cdr3_aa: CASSLGGQTNQPQHF; cdr3_nt: TGCGCCAGCAGCCTGGGTGGACAGACCAATCAGCCCCAGCATTTT
d_call: -; v_call: TRBV20-1; clone_size: many; j_call: TRBJ2-1; cdr3_aa: CSAREREYGQFF; cdr3_nt: TGCAGTGCTAGAGAACGGGAGTACGGGCAGTTCTTC
d_call: TRBD2; v_call: TRBV6-2/TRBV6-3; clone_size: many; j_call: TRBJ2-7; cdr3_aa: CASSYSGLADYEQYF; cdr3_nt: TGTGCCAGCAGTTACTCGGGACTAGCGGATTACGAGCAGTACTTC
d_call: -; v_call: TRBV11-2; clone_size: -; j_call: TRBJ2-7; cdr3_aa: CASSLDDRVLYEQYF; cdr3_nt: TGTGCCAGCAGCTTAGATGACAGAGTACTCTACGAGCAGTACTTC
d_call: TRBD2; v_call: TRBV24-1; clone_size: -; j_call: TRBJ2-3; cdr3_aa: CATRTSGLADTQYF; cdr3_nt: TGTGCCACCCGAACTAGCGGGTTGGCAGATACGCAGTATTTT
d_call: -; v_call: TRBV12-3/TRBV12-4; clone_size: many; j_call: TRBJ2-3; cdr3_aa: CASKANSRGLTDTQYF; cdr3_nt: TGTGCCAGCAAGGCGAATAGTCGGGGGCTCACAGATACGCAGTATTTT
d_call: -; v_call: TRBV9; clone_size: -; j_call: TRBJ2-1; cdr3_aa: CASSAYPTSYNEQFF; cdr3_nt: TGTGCCAGCAGCGCATACCCGACTTCATACAATGAGCAGTTCTTC
d_call: -; v_call: TRBV27; clone_size: -; j_call: TRBJ2-1; cdr3_aa: CASRSRAASPFNEQFF; cdr3_nt: TGTGCCAGCAGATCCCGAGCGGCCTCCCCTTTCAATGAGCAGTTCTTC
d_call: -; v_call: TRBV29-1; clone_size: few; j_call: TRBJ2-5; cdr3_aa: CSTITGRETQYF; cdr3_nt: TGCAGCACTATCACAGGGCGAGAGACCCAGTACTTC
d_call: -; v_call: TRBV7-9; clone_size: many; j_call: TRBJ2-7; cdr3_aa: CASSHAGAPSYEQYF; cdr3_nt: TGTGCCAGCAGCCATGCGGGGGCGCCATCCTACGAGCAGTACTTC
d_call: -; v_call: TRBV5-6; clone_size: -; j_call: TRBJ1-2; cdr3_aa: CASSLDTSGGGYTF; cdr3_nt: TGTGCCAGCAGCTTGGATACTTCCGGGGGTGGCTACACCTTC
d_call: -; v_call: TRBV9; clone_size: many; j_call: TRBJ2-1; cdr3_aa: CASSVGPLGNEQFF; cdr3_nt: TGTGCCAGCAGCGTAGGACCCCTGGGGAATGAGCAGTTCTTC
d_call: -; v_call: TRBV7-2; clone_size: -; j_call: TRBJ1-4; cdr3_aa: CASSLNKGSNEKLFF; cdr3_nt: TGTGCCAGCAGCTTAAATAAGGGGAGTAATGAAAAACTGTTTTTT
d_call: -; v_call: TRBV7-9; clone_size: few; j_call: TRBJ1-4; cdr3_aa: CASSLVSGAREKLFF; cdr3_nt: TGTGCCAGCAGCTTAGTGAGTGGGGCGCGTGAAAAACTGTTTTTT
d_call: TRBD1; v_call: TRBV14; clone_size: few; j_call: TRBJ2-7; cdr3_aa: CASSQARGPSEQYF; cdr3_nt: TGTGCCAGCAGCCAAGCGAGGGGGCCCAGCGAGCAGTACTTC